Listed below are T cell receptor beta chains from one sample, sequenced in a study of blood T cell repertoires in COVID-19. Libraries were prepared by immunoSEQ multiplex PCR; TCRdb keeps only in-frame clonotypes and omits some of them. The top ten hold under 7.5% of the sample, which has 150,000 to 200,000 clones, 75% to 90% seen once. The specimen sequenced was peripheral blood. Source of these receptors: a woman aged 40 to 50 with acute or convalescent COVID-19. The CDR3 runs from the conserved cysteine through the conserved F or W. A D gene is named only where the DNA matches it firmly. Expanded clones get a size class; other rows say once, few or many, or leave the size out.

clone_size d_call j_call v_call cdr3_nt cdr3_aa
once . TRBJ2-4 TRBV7-9 TGTGCCAGCAGCCCGGGGGGCGGGATCAAAAACATTCAGTACTTC CASSPGGGIKNIQYF
. . TRBJ1-4 TRBV7-9 TGTGCCAGCAGCTCACAATCAACTAATGAAAAACTGTTTTTT CASSSQSTNEKLFF
. . TRBJ2-5 TRBV11-2 TGTGCCAGCAGCTTTACGGACGGGAGAGGAGAGACCCAGTACTTC CASSFTDGRGETQYF
. TRBD1 TRBJ1-4 TRBV25-1 TGTGCCAGCAGTGGGGGACAGGGCTGGGAAAAACTGTTTTTT CASSGGQGWEKLFF
. TRBD2 TRBJ2-7 TRBV5-1 TGCGCCAGCAGCTTGCGACTAGCGGGAGGGCCTGGTTACGAGCAGTACTTC CASSLRLAGGPGYEQYF
. TRBD1 TRBJ1-2 TRBV7-3 TGTGCCAGCAGCAGCCGGACAGGGCAAAATCACACCTTC CASSSRTGQNHTF
. . TRBJ1-6 TRBV27 TGTGCCAGCAGTTTGACAGAGAGAAATTCACCCCTCCACTTT CASSLTERNSPLHF
. TRBD1 TRBJ2-7 TRBV7-8 TGTGCCAGCAGCTTCCTCGCGGTCCGGACAGGGGTCTACGAGCAGTACTTC CASSFLAVRTGVYEQYF
. TRBD1 TRBJ2-5 TRBV9 TGTGCCAGCAGCCTGGGACAGGGTAGGGAGACCCAGTACTTC CASSLGQGRETQYF
. . TRBJ1-2 TRBV27 TGTGCCAGCAGTACGGCCCGGGATCCGGGAGGCTACACCTTC CASSTARDPGGYTF
. TRBD1 TRBJ1-2 TRBV3-1/TRBV3-2 TGTGCCAGCAGCCAAGGGACAGGGGGAGGCTACACCTTC CASSQGTGGGYTF
. . TRBJ2-7 TRBV19 TGTGCCAGTTCTGGGAGGGACAGGATCCACGAGCAGTACTTC CASSGRDRIHEQYF
. TRBD2 TRBJ2-2 TRBV5-1 TGCGCCAGCAGCTTGTCGGTAGCGGGGGCCACCGGGGAGCTGTTTTTT CASSLSVAGATGELFF
. . TRBJ2-1 TRBV19 TGTGCCAGTAGTGCCCCCGCCGACAGCTACAATGAGCAGTTCTTC CASSAPADSYNEQFF
. . TRBJ1-5 TRBV28 TGTGCCACCCACAAGGACAGAGGGAATCAGCCCCAGCATTTT CATHKDRGNQPQHF